This entry features one TCR beta chain sequence. The CDR3 covers 17 residues. Trimming shortened V by 4 bases and J by 5 bases, and 20 bases separated the two germline ends. The germline V gene encodes CDR1 SEHNR and CDR2 FQNEAQ (reference sequence). The sorted conventional CD4 T cells were gated as CD4+CD127+. Profiling relied on immunoSEQ multiplex PCR, and the TCRdb table lists in-frame clones only, not all of them. The sample holds over 20,000 clones, 97% seen once. These data belong to a study of B cell selection in AIRE deficiency. This TCR was sampled from a human donor with AIRE deficiency. The material sequenced was conventional CD4+ T cells sorted from PBMCs. The chain uses TRBV7-9 and TRBJ2-2, with a possible D match to TRBD2 (5 bases). The CDR3 reads CASSSGGYRAKTGELFF. The CDR3 DNA follows: TGTGCCAGCAGCTCAGGCGGGTATCGGGCCAAAACCGGGGAGCTGTTTTTT. Based on the CDR3 plus reference TRBV7-9 and TRBJ2-2, the full variable domain is DTGVSQNPRHKITKRGQNVTFRCDPISEHNRLYWYRQTLGQGPEFLTYFQNEAQLEKSRLLSDRFSAERPKGSFSTLEIQRTEQGDSAMYLCASSSGGYRAKTGELFFGEGSRLTVL.